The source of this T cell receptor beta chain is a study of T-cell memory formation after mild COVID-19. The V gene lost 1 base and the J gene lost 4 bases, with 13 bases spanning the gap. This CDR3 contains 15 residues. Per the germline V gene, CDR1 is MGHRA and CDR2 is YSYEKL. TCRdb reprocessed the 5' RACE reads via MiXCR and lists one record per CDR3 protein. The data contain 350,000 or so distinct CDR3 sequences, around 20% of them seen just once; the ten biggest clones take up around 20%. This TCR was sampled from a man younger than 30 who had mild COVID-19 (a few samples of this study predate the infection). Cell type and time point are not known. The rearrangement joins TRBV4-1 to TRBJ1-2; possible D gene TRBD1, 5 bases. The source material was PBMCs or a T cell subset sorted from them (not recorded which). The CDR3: CASSQGPVGGYGYTF. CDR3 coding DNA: TGCGCCAGCAGCCAAGGTCCGGTGGGGGGCTATGGCTACACCTTC.